The clone carrying this T cell receptor (beta chain) was found a few times. Its antigen is as yet unknown. This sample is drawn from a study of cytomegalovirus exposure and HLA in healthy donors. Study observations and caveats: In a later analysis, a missense DCLRE1C variant was linked to TCR beta V- and J-gene trimming. The authors later found HLA-associated TCR beta chains more clonally expanded than equally common others. Productive rates of about 90% or about 30% were seen for most TCR beta V segments in an earlier analysis.

Germline V lookup: CDR1 ENHRY, CDR2 SYGVKD. The CDR3 is made up of 14 amino acids. Trimming removed 5 bases from V and 4 bases from J; junction bases left unmatched: 3. Amplification used 60 Vbeta primers and 13 Jbeta primers. Per the authors' pipeline: Among the unique TCR beta chains that a later analysis counted, about 85 million in all, about 11 million were shared. Assay used: immunoSEQ multiplex PCR; TCRdb lists only in-frame clones, some missing. That table furnishes V, J and clone size, whereas the DNA furnished D and trimming. The data hold more than 150,000 clones, with 75% to 85% observed a single time.

This rearrangement joins TRBV10-3 to TRBJ2-3; 10 nucleotides match TRBD2. Material for sequencing was PBMCs. This TCR derives from a man between 18 and 29 years old in good health and CMV-seronegative. The CDR3 DNA sequence: TGTGCCATCAGTAGCGGGGGGGCAGCAGATACGCAGTATTTT. The encoded protein is CAISSGGAADTQYF.